One T cell receptor beta chain is described in this entry. The sample carries other DNA sequences with the same CDR3. The data were taken from a study of shared clonotypes between healthy human individuals. Study background: Researchers assigned three CD4 naive, three CD4 memory, two CD8 naive and one CD8 memory plate to each donor.

Naive CD8 cells lacked CD45RO and underwent positive selection for CCR7, leaving out terminally differentiated effector memory CD45RA+ cells. All donors qualified as healthy HIV-negative adults and had experienced no recent acute infections or vaccinations. Germline CDR1 reads PRHDT; CDR2 reads FYEKMQ (reference sequence). The V gene end was trimmed by 3 bases and the J gene end by 4 bases; junction bases not matched to a gene: 5. The CDR3 runs to 14 residues. Clones were read by immunoSEQ multiplex PCR, and TCRdb kept only the in-frame ones, dropping some. The repertoire has some 2 million clones, over 85% of them found once; the top ten carry around 1%.

This clonotype was obtained from a man aged 18 to 29 in good health. The sequenced sample was naive CD8+ T cells sorted from blood. This chain connects TRBV13 to TRBJ1-2, with TRBD1 matching 7 bases. CDR3 sequence: CASSFDRDSYGYTF. DNA for the CDR3: TGTGCCAGCAGCTTCGACAGGGATTCCTATGGCTACACCTTC.